The 24 T cell receptor beta chains in this list originate from one sample, sequenced in a study of blood T cell repertoires in COVID-19. Produced via immunoSEQ multiplex PCR; TCRdb's table is partial and in-frame only. The sample has around 180,000 clones, 85% to 90% seen once. The specimen sequenced was peripheral blood. Receptor source: a woman between 25 and 40 years old with active or convalescent COVID-19.

This chain connects TRBV19 to TRBJ2-7; TRBD2 matches at 8 bases. In germline, CDR1 is LNHDA, CDR2 SQIVND (reference sequence). The length of the CDR3 is 14 residues. The V gene end was trimmed by 5 bases and the J gene end by 3 bases; junction bases not matched to a gene: 6. In DNA form, the CDR3 reads TGTGCCAGTAGTTCACGGACTAGCAGCTACGAGCAGTACTTC. Protein: CASSSRTSSYEQYF.

The V call is TRBV29-1, the J call TRBJ2-1; TRBD1 matches at 7 bases. Germline trimming cut 5 bases from V and 5 bases from J; bases unmatched to any gene: 12. Germline CDR1 is SQVTM and CDR2 is ANQGSEA. This CDR3 has 15 amino acids. The CDR3 bases are TGCAGCGTTTCCCCTCTATTGACAGGGAACAATGAGCAGTTCTTC. As protein: CSVSPLLTGNNEQFF.

The chain is built from TRBV3-1 (or the pseudogene TRBV3-2) and TRBJ1-2; D ambiguous. V was pared by 5 bases and J by 4 bases, with 14 bases between. The CDR3 is 14 residues long. The germline CDR1 and CDR2 sequences are LGHDT and YNNKEL (reference sequence). In nucleotides, the CDR3 is TGTGCCAGCAGCTTTGCTACCGCTAGCTATGGCTACACCTTC. It translates to CASSFATASYGYTF.

V usage is TRBV5-1 and J usage is TRBJ1-2, with 8 bases lining up with TRBD1. The CDR3 consists of 14 residues. Germline CDR1 reads SGHRS; CDR2 reads YFSETQ. V lost 2 bases, J lost 2 bases, and 2 bases stayed unmatched. The CDR3 loop is CASSFDRGNYGYTF. In DNA form, the CDR3 reads TGCGCCAGCAGCTTCGACAGGGGAAACTATGGCTACACCTTC.

The rearrangement joins TRBV11-3 to TRBJ2-2; 10 bases line up with TRBD1. CDR1 and CDR2 (germline): SGHNT, YENEEA. The V and J ends lost 6 bases and 2 bases, in that order; junction bases with no gene match: 0. CDR3 length: 14 residues. This CDR3 reads CASRTGGNTGELFF. CDR3 bases: TGTGCCAGCAGGACAGGGGGCAACACCGGGGAGCTGTTTTTT.

The genes are TRBV6-5 and TRBJ2-7, with D perhaps matching TRBD1 (7 bases). The V gene's germline CDR1 is MNHEY and CDR2 SVGAGI. The CDR3 spans 14 residues. The V and J ends lost 5 bases and 5 bases respectively, with 16 bases between them. The chain's CDR3 is CASSMPTGRHEQYF. CDR3 coding DNA: TGTGCCAGCAGTATGCCGACAGGGAGGCACGAGCAGTACTTC.

This clone was seen a handful of times. The V gene is TRBV7-9, the J gene TRBJ1-2, with 9 bases aligning to TRBD1. Germline CDR1 SEHNR, CDR2 FQNEAQ (reference sequence). The CDR3 loop spans 14 amino acids. The V and J ends lost 5 bases and 1 base, in that order; junction bases with no gene match: 2. The CDR3 DNA sequence: TGTGCCAGCAGCCCGACAGGGGGTAACTATGGCTACACCTTC. It yields the protein CASSPTGGNYGYTF. Filled out from reference TRBV7-9 and TRBJ1-2, the complete variable domain reads DTGVSQNPRHKITKRGQNVTFRCDPISEHNRLYWYRQTLGQGPEFLTYFQNEAQLEKSRLLSDRFSAERPKGSFSTLEIQRTEQGDSAMYLCASSPTGGNYGYTFGSGTRLTVV.

The chain combines TRBV5-1 with TRBJ2-1, with 12 bases identical to TRBD2. The V and J ends lost 6 bases and 8 bases, in that order; junction bases with no gene match: 9. The CDR3 has 15 amino acids. Germline V gene lookup returns CDR1 SGHRS and CDR2 YFSETQ. CDR3 region: CASTPRTSGKDEQFF. The DNA of the CDR3 is TGCGCCAGCACCCCTCGGACTAGCGGGAAGGATGAGCAGTTCTTC.

For the CDR3, the DNA is TGTGCCAGCTCACCGTTAACCCTAGCGGGGGATGAGCAGTTCTTC. Amino acids: CASSPLTLAGDEQFF. The J gene is TRBJ2-1, the V gene TRBV18; 10 bases are a match to TRBD2. This CDR3 region has 15 residues. CDR1 is KGHSH and CDR2 is LQKENI in the germline V gene. Trimming at V came to 3 bases and at J to 8 bases, leaving 7 bases not matched to a gene.

With regard to this clone: Distinct nucleotide sequences in the sample also encode this CDR3. This chain links TRBV27 with TRBJ2-1, with a possible D match to TRBD2 (7 bases). The V end was cut by 8 bases, the J end by 4 bases, with 15 bases between. Germline V gene lookup returns CDR1 MNHEY and CDR2 SMNVEV (reference sequence). The CDR3 length is 14 residues. The CDR3 loop reads CASSWGGAYNEQFF. The CDR3, as DNA: TGTGCCAGCTCCTGGGGGGGGGCGTACAATGAGCAGTTCTTC.

J is TRBJ2-7 and V is TRBV6-5, with 8 bases identical to TRBD1. Looked up from germline, CDR1 is MNHEY and CDR2 is SVGAGI. J gave up 2 bases and V 6 bases, and 3 bases lay outside the gene matches. The CDR3 has 13 residues. The CDR3 DNA sequence: TGTGCCAGCAGAGGGACAGGCCCCTACGAGCAGTACTTC. It is translated as CASRGTGPYEQYF.

This clone was recorded only once. The gene calls are TRBV5-1 and TRBJ2-2; a weak D match, TRBD2 (5 bases). CDR1 is SGHRS and CDR2 is YFSETQ in the germline V gene. This CDR3 spans 14 amino acids. Trimming cost V 1 base and J 3 bases, with 7 bases left between them. The CDR3 bases are TGCGCCAGCAGCTTGACTAGTGACACCGGGGAGCTGTTTTTT. It codes for CASSLTSDTGELFF.

This clone has only one observation. The rearrangement uses TRBV9 and TRBJ2-2, with 11 bases matching TRBD1. The V and J ends lost 0 bases and 4 bases, in that order; junction bases with no gene match: 5. CDR3 size: 17 residues. The germline CDR1 and CDR2 sequences are SGDLS and YYNGEE. The chain's CDR3 is CASSVVGQGAGTGELFF. CDR3 bases: TGTGCCAGCAGCGTAGTAGGACAGGGGGCGGGCACCGGGGAGCTGTTTTTT.

CDR3: CASSYSGGFSYNEQFF. The CDR3 bases are TGTGCCAGCAGCTATAGCGGGGGGTTCTCCTACAATGAGCAGTTCTTC. V and J are TRBV13 and TRBJ2-1; TRBD2 agrees at 10 bases. The CDR3 length is 16 residues. Per germline, CDR1 PRHDT and CDR2 FYEKMQ (reference sequence). J gave up 0 bases and V 4 bases, and 3 bases lay outside the gene matches.

The V call is TRBV15, the J call TRBJ2-1; 11 bases match TRBD2. Trimming took 3 bases from V and 1 from J; bases not matched to a gene: 14. This CDR3 contains 20 residues. The germline V gene encodes CDR1 LNHNV and CDR2 YYDKDF (reference sequence). The CDR3 sequence: CATSSTPGLAEDQSYNEQFF. The CDR3 nucleotides are TGTGCCACCAGCAGCACACCGGGACTAGCGGAGGACCAATCCTACAATGAGCAGTTCTTC.

The chain combines TRBV27 with TRBJ2-1; 8 bases match TRBD2. Germline assignment: CDR1 MNHEY and CDR2 SMNVEV (reference sequence). Trimming took 3 bases from V and 6 from J; bases not matched to a gene: 13. This CDR3 region has 17 residues. CDR3 bases: TGTGCCAGCAGTTTGGGCCTCAATAAGCGGGAGTTCAATGAGCAGTTCTTC. Encoded protein: CASSLGLNKREFNEQFF.

The genes are TRBV4-1 and TRBJ1-2, with 11 bases matching TRBD1. V was clipped by 4 bases and J by 3 bases; unmatched bases: 7. Germline loops: CDR1 MGHRA, CDR2 YSYEKL. The CDR3 is made up of 16 amino acids. The CDR3 loop is CASSRTWDRGDYGYTF. In nucleotides, the CDR3 is TGCGCCAGCAGCCGAACCTGGGACAGGGGGGACTATGGCTACACCTTC.

CDR3 loop: CASSDLQTGRYQPQHF. CDR3 nucleotide sequence: TGTGCCAGTAGTGACCTTCAGACAGGGAGATATCAGCCCCAGCATTTT. The chain couples TRBV19 to TRBJ1-5; 7 bases line up with TRBD1. CDR1 and CDR2 from the germline V gene are LNHDA and SQIVND (reference sequence). With 5 bases clipped from V and 5 bases from J, the junction kept 12 bases outside the gene matches. This CDR3 is 16 amino acids long.

This chain links TRBV9 with TRBJ1-1; 8 nucleotides line up with TRBD1. Germline V gene data show CDR1 as SGDLS and CDR2 as YYNGEE. The V gene end was trimmed by 3 bases and the J gene end by 8 bases; junction bases not matched to a gene: 6. This CDR3 spans 13 amino acids. CDR3 loop: CASSGTGWEEAFF. In DNA, the CDR3 is TGTGCCAGCAGCGGGACAGGGTGGGAGGAAGCTTTCTTT.

V usage is TRBV27 and J usage is TRBJ1-5, with TRBD1 matching 7 bases. The CDR3 runs to 16 residues. CDR1 and CDR2 from the germline V gene are MNHEY and SMNVEV (reference sequence). The V and J ends lost 0 bases and 7 bases, in that order; junction bases with no gene match: 9. The CDR3 nucleotides are TGTGCCAGCAGTTTATCGAGGGCAGGGGGTGGGCAGCCCCAGCATTTT. Translating it yields CASSLSRAGGGQPQHF.

V is TRBV3-1 (or the pseudogene TRBV3-2) and J is TRBJ1-6, with TRBD1 identical over 7 bases. Unmatched junction bases numbered 15, after V lost 3 bases and J lost 10 bases. The CDR3 extends over 17 amino acids. CDR1 is LGHDT and CDR2 is YNNKEL in the germline V gene (reference sequence). The CDR3 DNA is TGTGCCAGCAGCCATCCTAGGACAGGAGGCCCTCAGTCACCCCTCCACTTT. Translating gives CASSHPRTGGPQSPLHF.

The table lists this clone with a few counts. The rearrangement uses TRBV7-6 and TRBJ1-1; D unresolved. V was clipped by 6 bases and J by 0 bases, with 5 bases between them. Per the germline V gene, CDR1 is SGHVS and CDR2 is FNYEAQ. The CDR3 has 12 amino acids. The CDR3 sequence is CASRPMNTEAFF. The CDR3 DNA reads TGTGCCAGCAGACCTATGAACACTGAAGCTTTCTTT.

The gene calls are TRBV5-6 and TRBJ2-2; D is perhaps TRBD1 (6 bases). The V and J ends lost 0 bases and 14 bases respectively, with 17 bases between them. The length of the CDR3 is 14 residues. The germline gives CDR1 SGHDT, CDR2 YYEEEE. This CDR3 is CASSLAAGRGGLFF. DNA for the CDR3: TGTGCCAGCAGCTTGGCCGCCGGGCGAGGGGGTCTGTTTTTT.

This chain joins TRBV2 and TRBJ2-3, with TRBD1 as a possible D gene (6 bases). The germline V gene has CDR1 SNHLY and CDR2 FYNNEI. This CDR3 is 15 amino acids long. Trimming left V 5 bases short and J 3 bases short, with 15 bases between. Here the CDR3 reads CASSSQGIGTDTQYF. The CDR3 DNA reads TGTGCCAGCAGTTCCCAGGGGATCGGGACAGATACGCAGTATTTT.